The 12 T cell receptor beta chains reported below all come from one sample, sequenced in a study of cytotoxic CD8 clonotypes in ibrutinib-treated CLL. The method was immunoSEQ multiplex PCR; TCRdb's version includes in-frame clones alone and lacks a portion of them. The sample comprises roughly 250,000 clones, around 70% of which are singletons, and approximately 15% rests with the top ten. The sample consisted of PBMCs, taken after 24 months of ibrutinib treatment. Receptors originate from a human donor with chronic lymphocytic leukemia.

This clone was counted once. The rearrangement uses TRBV29-1 and TRBJ2-5, with D perhaps matching TRBD1 or TRBD2 (5 bases each). V was clipped by 6 bases and J by 4 bases, with 21 bases between them. The CDR3 runs to 15 residues. CDR1 and CDR2 (germline): SQVTM, ANQGSEA. The CDR3 sequence is CSVQGARGDLETQYF. Written as DNA, the CDR3 is TGCAGCGTCCAAGGGGCCCGAGGGGATTTAGAGACCCAGTACTTC.

The chain is built from TRBV27 and TRBJ2-3; 9 nucleotides agree with TRBD1. Germline-derived CDR1 and CDR2 are MNHEY and SMNVEV (reference sequence). The CDR3 length is 18 residues. The V segment lost 4 bases and the J segment 0 bases; nucleotides outside the gene matches: 11. The CDR3: CASSSPAGTGLSTDTQYF. The CDR3 DNA sequence: TGTGCCAGCAGTTCACCCGCCGGGACAGGGCTTAGCACAGATACGCAGTATTTT.

Concerning this clone: Other DNA sequences in this sample translate to the same CDR3. This chain joins TRBV30 and TRBJ2-3; no clear D. Looked up from germline, CDR1 is GTSNPN and CDR2 is SVGIG (reference sequence). This CDR3 is 11 amino acids long. The V end was cut by 0 bases, the J end by 6 bases, with 4 bases between. CDR3 nucleotides: TGTGCCTGGAGTGTCTGGGATACGCAGTATTTT. Amino acids: CAWSVWDTQYF.

V is TRBV11-2 and J is TRBJ1-1; no clear D. CDR3 length equals 15 residues. V was cut by 5 bases and J by 0 bases, with 13 bases left in between. Germline CDR1 is SGHAT and CDR2 is FQNNGV. This CDR3 is CASSARTAMNTEAFF. Written as DNA, the CDR3 is TGTGCCAGCAGCGCTCGGACGGCAATGAACACTGAAGCTTTCTTT.

In DNA form, the CDR3 reads TGTGCCAGCAGTGAGTACACTGAAGCTTTCTTT. Amino acid sequence: CASSEYTEAFF. V usage is TRBV6-5 and J usage is TRBJ1-1; no clear D. Germline V gene lookup returns CDR1 MNHEY and CDR2 SVGAGI. This CDR3 has 11 amino acids. V was shortened by 5 bases and J by 3 bases, with 4 bases between the two germline ends.

V and J are TRBV30 and TRBJ2-2; no clear D gene. Per the germline V gene, CDR1 is GTSNPN and CDR2 is SVGIG (reference sequence). The CDR3 runs to 14 residues. Trimming cost V 4 bases and J 6 bases, with 15 bases left between them. CDR3 sequence reads: CAWIPERWSGELFF. CDR3 in DNA: TGTGCCTGGATTCCTGAGCGCTGGTCCGGGGAGCTGTTTTTT.

This clone was counted between two and nine times. The chain combines TRBV11-3 with TRBJ2-7, with TRBD2 as a possible D gene (6 bases). V lost 0 bases and J lost 9, with 12 bases in between. The CDR3 consists of 13 residues. Germline V gene data show CDR1 as SGHNT and CDR2 as YENEEA. The CDR3 spells CASSLDGGAAQYF. The CDR3 DNA follows: TGTGCCAGCAGCTTAGATGGCGGGGCGGCGCAGTACTTC.

V usage is TRBV7-9 and J usage is TRBJ1-2, with 7 bases lining up with TRBD1. Germline V lookup: CDR1 SEHNR, CDR2 FQNEAQ (reference sequence). This CDR3 has 17 residues. V shed 5 bases and J 3 bases; nucleotides not matched to a gene: 15. The CDR3 protein is CASSPILGTDEDYGYTF. The CDR3 DNA follows: TGTGCCAGCAGCCCCATCCTGGGGACAGATGAGGACTATGGCTACACCTTC.

The chain carries TRBV7-9 and TRBJ1-2; the D is unclear. V shed 5 bases and J shed 8 bases, with 15 bases lying between them. Germline CDR1 reads SEHNR; CDR2 reads FQNEAQ (reference sequence). CDR3 length: 13 amino acids. CDR3 protein: CASSPQRAAGYTF. The CDR3 region has the DNA TGTGCCAGCAGCCCCCAGCGGGCGGCGGGCTACACCTTC.

The chain recombines TRBV27 with TRBJ2-7; possibly TRBD1 or TRBD2 for D (5 bases each). Germline values: CDR1 MNHEY, CDR2 SMNVEV (reference sequence). Trimming left V 5 bases short and J 3 bases short, with 14 bases between. The CDR3 spans 14 residues. CDR3 nucleotides: TGTGCCAGCAGTCCGTCGGGACGGAGCTACGAGCAGTACTTC. As protein: CASSPSGRSYEQYF.

The chain carries TRBV27 and TRBJ1-1; 7 bases align to TRBD1. Germline V lookup: CDR1 MNHEY, CDR2 SMNVEV (reference sequence). J gave up 2 bases and V 5 bases, and 8 bases lay outside the gene matches. The CDR3 sequence is 15 residues long. In DNA, the CDR3 is TGTGCCAGCAGTGCAGGGGGGGTGTCCAACACTGAAGCTTTCTTT. It specifies CASSAGGVSNTEAFF.

The rearrangement uses TRBV7-9 and TRBJ1-4; 9 nucleotides align to TRBD1. The CDR3 is 14 amino acids. J gave up 8 bases and V 2 bases, and 3 bases lay outside the gene matches. Germline V gene sequence: CDR1 SEHNR, CDR2 FQNEAQ (reference sequence). The CDR3 spells CASSLTGGGEKLFF. In nucleotides, the CDR3 is TGTGCCAGCAGCTTAACAGGGGGCGGCGAAAAACTGTTTTTT.